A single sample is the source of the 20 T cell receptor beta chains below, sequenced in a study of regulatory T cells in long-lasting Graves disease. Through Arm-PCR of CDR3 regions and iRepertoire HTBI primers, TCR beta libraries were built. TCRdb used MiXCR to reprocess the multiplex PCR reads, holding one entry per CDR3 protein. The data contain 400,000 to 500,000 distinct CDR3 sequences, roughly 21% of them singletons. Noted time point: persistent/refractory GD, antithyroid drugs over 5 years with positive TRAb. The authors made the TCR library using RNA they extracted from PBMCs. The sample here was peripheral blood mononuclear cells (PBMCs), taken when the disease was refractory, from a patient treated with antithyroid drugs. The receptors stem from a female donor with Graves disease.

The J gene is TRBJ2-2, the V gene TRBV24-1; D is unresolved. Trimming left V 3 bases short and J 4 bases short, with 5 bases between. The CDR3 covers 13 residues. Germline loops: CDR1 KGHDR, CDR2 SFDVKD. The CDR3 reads CATSDHITGELFF. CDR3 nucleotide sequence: TGTGCCACCAGTGATCACATCACCGGGGAGCTGTTTTTT.

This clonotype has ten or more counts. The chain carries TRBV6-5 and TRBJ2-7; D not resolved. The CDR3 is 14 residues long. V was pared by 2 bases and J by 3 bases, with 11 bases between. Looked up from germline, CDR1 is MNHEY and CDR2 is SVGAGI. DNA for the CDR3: TGTGCCAGCAGTTACGGGCGGTCTTACTACGAGCAGTACTTC. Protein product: CASSYGRSYYEQYF.

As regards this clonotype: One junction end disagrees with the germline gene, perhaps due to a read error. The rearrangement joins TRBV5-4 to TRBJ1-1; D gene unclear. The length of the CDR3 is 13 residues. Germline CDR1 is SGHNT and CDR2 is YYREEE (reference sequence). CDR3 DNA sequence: TGTGCCGGCAGCTTGGATCCGGGCACTGAAGCTTTCTTT. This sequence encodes CAGSLDPGTEAFF.

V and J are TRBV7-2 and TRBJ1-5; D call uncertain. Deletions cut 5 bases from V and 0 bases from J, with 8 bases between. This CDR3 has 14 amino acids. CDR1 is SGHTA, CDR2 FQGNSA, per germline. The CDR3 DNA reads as TGTGCCAGCAGCCTCTGGAATAGCAATCAGCCCCAGCATTTT. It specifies CASSLWNSNQPQHF. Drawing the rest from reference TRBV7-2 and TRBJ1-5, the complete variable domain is GAGVSQSPSNKVTEKGKDVELRCDPISGHTALYWYRQSLGQGLEFLIYFQGNSAPDKSGLPSDRFSAERTGGSVSTLTIQRTQQEDSAVYLCASSLWNSNQPQHFGDGTRLSIL.

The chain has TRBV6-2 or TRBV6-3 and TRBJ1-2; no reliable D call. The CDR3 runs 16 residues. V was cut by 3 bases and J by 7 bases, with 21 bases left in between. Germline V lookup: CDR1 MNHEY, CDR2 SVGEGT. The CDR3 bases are TGTGCCAGCAGTTATTCAAAGGGCGGCATGCTTATTGGCTACACCTTC. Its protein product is CASSYSKGGMLIGYTF.

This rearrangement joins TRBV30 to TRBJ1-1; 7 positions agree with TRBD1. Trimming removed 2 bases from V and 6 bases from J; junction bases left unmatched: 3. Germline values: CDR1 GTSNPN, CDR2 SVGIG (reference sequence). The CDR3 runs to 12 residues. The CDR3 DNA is TGTGCCTGGAGTTACAGGGGCCCTGAAGCTTTCTTT. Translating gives CAWSYRGPEAFF.

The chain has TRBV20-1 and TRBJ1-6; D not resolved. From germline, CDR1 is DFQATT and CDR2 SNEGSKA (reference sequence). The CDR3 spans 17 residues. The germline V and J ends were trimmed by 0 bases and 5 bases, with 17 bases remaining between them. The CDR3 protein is CSARDTHDRFNNSPLHF. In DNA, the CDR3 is TGCAGTGCTAGAGACACCCACGACCGTTTTAATAATTCACCCCTCCACTTT.

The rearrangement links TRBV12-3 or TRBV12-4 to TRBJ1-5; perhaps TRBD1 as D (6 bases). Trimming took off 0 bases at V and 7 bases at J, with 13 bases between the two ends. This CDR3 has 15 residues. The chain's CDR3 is CASSLARGGHQPQHF. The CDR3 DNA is TGTGCCAGCAGTTTAGCCCGCGGGGGGCACCAGCCCCAGCATTTT.

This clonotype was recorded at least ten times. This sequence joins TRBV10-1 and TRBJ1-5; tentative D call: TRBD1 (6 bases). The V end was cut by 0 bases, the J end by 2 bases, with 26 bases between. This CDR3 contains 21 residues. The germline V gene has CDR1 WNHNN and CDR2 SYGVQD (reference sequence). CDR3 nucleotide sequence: TGCGCCAGCAGTGAGTCCCATGCGAATACGAACAGGGCTGGTGGCAATCAGCCCCAGCATTTT. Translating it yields CASSESHANTNRAGGNQPQHF.

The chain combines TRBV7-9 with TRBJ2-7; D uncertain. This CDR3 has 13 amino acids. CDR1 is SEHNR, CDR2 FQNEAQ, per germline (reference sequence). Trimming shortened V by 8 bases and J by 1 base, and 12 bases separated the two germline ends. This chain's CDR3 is CASGKVGSYEQYF. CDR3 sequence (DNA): TGTGCCAGCGGGAAGGTGGGATCCTACGAGCAGTACTTC.

CDR3 protein: CASSSTYREQYF. The DNA of the CDR3 is TGTGCCAGCAGTTCAACGTACCGCGAGCAGTACTTC. The genes are TRBV6-9 and TRBJ2-7; D gene ambiguous. Germline loops: CDR1 MNHGY, CDR2 SVAAGI. Trimming cost V 4 bases and J 6 bases, with 10 bases left between them. This CDR3 region has 12 residues.

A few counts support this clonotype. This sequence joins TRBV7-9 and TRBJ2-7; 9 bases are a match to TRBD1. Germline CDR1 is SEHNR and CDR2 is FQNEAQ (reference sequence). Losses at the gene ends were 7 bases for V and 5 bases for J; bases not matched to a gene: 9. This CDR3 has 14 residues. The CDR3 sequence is CASTVTGGFHEQYF. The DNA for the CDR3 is TGTGCCAGCACCGTGACAGGGGGATTCCACGAGCAGTACTTC.

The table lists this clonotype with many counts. The CDR3 bases are TGTGCCAGCAGGATGGGCGCGGGACTAGATAACACCGGGGAGCTGTTTTTT. Residues: CASRMGAGLDNTGELFF. The rearrangement joins TRBV28 to TRBJ2-2, with 8 positions matching TRBD2. In germline, CDR1 is MDHEN, CDR2 SYDVKM. The V segment lost 6 bases and the J segment 2 bases; nucleotides outside the gene matches: 11. The CDR3 is made up of 17 amino acids.

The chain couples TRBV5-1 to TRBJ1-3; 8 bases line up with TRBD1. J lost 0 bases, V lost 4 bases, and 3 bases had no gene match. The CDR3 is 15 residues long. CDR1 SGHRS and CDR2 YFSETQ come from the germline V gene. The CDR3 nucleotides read TGCGCCAGCAGCGCCGGACAGGGCTCTGGAAACACCATATATTTT. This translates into CASSAGQGSGNTIYF.

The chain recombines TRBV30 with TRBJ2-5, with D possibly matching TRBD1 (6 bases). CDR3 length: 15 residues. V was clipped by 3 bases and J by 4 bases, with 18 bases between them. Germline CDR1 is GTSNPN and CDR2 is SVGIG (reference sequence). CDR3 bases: TGTGCCTGGAGCCCTCTTGGGGGCTCGGGAGAGACCCAGTACTTC. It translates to CAWSPLGGSGETQYF.

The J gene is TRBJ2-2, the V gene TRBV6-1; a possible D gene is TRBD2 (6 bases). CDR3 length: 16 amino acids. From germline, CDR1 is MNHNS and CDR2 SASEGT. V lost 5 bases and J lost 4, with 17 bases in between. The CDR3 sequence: CASSRLENSGTGELFF. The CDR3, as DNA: TGTGCCAGCAGTAGACTAGAAAACTCGGGCACCGGGGAGCTGTTTTTT.

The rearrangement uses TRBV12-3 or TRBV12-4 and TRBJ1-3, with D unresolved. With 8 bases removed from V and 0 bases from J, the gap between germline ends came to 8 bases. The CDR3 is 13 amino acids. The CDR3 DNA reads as TGTGCCAGCGATACGAGCTCTGGAAACACCATATATTTT. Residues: CASDTSSGNTIYF.

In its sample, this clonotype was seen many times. DNA for the CDR3: TGTGCCAGCAGGAGACCTATAGGACAGGGTATCGGCTACACCTTC. Encoded protein: CASRRPIGQGIGYTF. The chain has TRBV6-1 and TRBJ1-2, with 8 bases aligning to TRBD1. The CDR3 is 15 residues long. J lost 8 bases, V lost 6 bases, and 14 bases had no gene match. Germline V CDR1 and CDR2: MNHNS, SASEGT.

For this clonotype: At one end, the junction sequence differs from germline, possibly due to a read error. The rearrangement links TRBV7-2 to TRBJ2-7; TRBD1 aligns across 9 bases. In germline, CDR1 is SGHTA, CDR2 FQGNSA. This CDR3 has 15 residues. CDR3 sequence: CASSSTGGFSYEQCF. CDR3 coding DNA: TGTGCCAGCAGCTCCACAGGGGGCTTCTCCTACGAGCAGTGCTTC. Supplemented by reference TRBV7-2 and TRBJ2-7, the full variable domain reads GAGVSQSPSNKVTEKGKDVELRCDPISGHTALYWYRQSLGQGLEFLIYFQGNSAPDKSGLPSDRFSAERTGGSVSTLTIQRTQQEDSAVYLCASSSTGGFSYEQCFGPGTRLTVT.

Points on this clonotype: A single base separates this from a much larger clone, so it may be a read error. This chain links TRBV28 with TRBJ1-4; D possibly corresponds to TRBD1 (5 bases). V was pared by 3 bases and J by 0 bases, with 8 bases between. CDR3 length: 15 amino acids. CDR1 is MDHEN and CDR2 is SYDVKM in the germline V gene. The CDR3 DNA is TGTGCCAGCAGTTTGGGGACTACAACTAATGAAAAACTGTTTTTT. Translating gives CASSLGTTTNEKLFF. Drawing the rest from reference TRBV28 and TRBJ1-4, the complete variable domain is DVKVTQSSRYLVKRTGEKVFLECVQDMDHENMFWYRQDPGLGLRLIYFSYDVKMKEKGDIPEGYSVSREKKERFSLILESASTNQTSMYLCASSLGTTTNEKLFFGSGTQLSVL.